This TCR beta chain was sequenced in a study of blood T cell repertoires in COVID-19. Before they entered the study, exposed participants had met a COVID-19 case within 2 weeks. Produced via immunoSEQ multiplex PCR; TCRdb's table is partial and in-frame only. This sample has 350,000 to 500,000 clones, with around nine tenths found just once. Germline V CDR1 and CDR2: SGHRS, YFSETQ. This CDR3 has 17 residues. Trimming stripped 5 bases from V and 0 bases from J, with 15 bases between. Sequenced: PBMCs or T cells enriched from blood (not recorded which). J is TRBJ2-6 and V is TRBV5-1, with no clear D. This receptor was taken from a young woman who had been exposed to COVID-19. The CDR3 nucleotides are TGCGCCAGCAGGGGCGCCCCGACCAGCTCTGGGGCCAACGTCCTGACTTTC. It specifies CASRGAPTSSGANVLTF.